This TCR beta chain was captured in a study of OX40 agonist ivuxolimab in advanced cancers. Study overall: Therapy given before enrollment (anti-PD-1, anti-PD-L1 or anti-CTLA-4) was allowed, and over 35% had some.

A note on this clone: Its antigen is as yet unknown.

Clones were read by immunoSEQ multiplex PCR, and TCRdb kept only the in-frame ones, dropping some. The table includes about 45,000 clones, around 86% detected once. If patients had autoimmune disease history or systemic immunosuppression, they were excluded. The CDR3 length is 16 residues. Germline V gene sequence: CDR1 SGHRS, CDR2 YFSETQ. V was clipped by 3 bases and J by 0 bases; unmatched bases: 4. Whole-study results and caveats: Compared with others, partial responders at 0.1-3.0 mg/kg displayed clonal expansion among the lowest. By week 6 at 0.1 to 3.0 mg/kg, blood CD4+ and CD8+ T cells had expanded clonally.

Sample: CD4+ or CD8+ T cells sorted from blood, taken in a trial of the OX40 agonist ivuxolimab. This receptor was obtained from an adult with an advanced solid tumor such as melanoma, head and neck, liver or kidney cancer. The rearrangement joins TRBV5-1 to TRBJ2-3, with 10 nucleotides matching TRBD2. Here the CDR3 DNA reads TGCGCCAGCAGCTACCGACTAGCGGGTAGCACAGATACGCAGTATTTT. It encodes CASSYRLAGSTDTQYF.